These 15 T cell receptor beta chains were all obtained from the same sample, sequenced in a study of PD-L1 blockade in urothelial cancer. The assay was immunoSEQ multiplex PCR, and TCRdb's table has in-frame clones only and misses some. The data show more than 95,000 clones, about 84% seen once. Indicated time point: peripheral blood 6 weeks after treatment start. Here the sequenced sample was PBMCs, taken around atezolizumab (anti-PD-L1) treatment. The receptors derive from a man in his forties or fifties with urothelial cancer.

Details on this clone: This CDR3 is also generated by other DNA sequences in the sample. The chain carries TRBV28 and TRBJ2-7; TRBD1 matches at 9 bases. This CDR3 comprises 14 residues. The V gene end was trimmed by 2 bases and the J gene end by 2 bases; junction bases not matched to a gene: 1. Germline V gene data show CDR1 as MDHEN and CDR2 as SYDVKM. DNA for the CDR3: TGTGCCAGCAGTTTACGACAGGGGGCCTACGAGCAGTACTTC. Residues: CASSLRQGAYEQYF.

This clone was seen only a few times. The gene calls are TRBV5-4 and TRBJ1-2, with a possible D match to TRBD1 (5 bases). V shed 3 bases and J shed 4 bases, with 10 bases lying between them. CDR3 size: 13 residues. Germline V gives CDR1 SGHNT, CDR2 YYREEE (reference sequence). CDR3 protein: CASSSDRPYGYTF. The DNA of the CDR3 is TGTGCCAGCAGCTCCGACAGACCCTATGGCTACACCTTC.

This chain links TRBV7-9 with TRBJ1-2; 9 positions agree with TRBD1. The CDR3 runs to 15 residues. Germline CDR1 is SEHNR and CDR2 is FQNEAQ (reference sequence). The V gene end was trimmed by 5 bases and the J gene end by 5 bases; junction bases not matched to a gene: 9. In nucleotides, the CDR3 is TGTGCCAGCAGCGACCGGGACAGGGTACAGTATGGCTACACCTTC. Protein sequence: CASSDRDRVQYGYTF.

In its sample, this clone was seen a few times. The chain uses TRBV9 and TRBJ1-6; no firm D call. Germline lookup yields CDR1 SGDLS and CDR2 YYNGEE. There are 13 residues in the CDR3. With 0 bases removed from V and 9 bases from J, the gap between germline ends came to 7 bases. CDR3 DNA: TGTGCCAGCAGCGTAGGCGAGGGTTCACCCCTCCACTTT. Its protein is CASSVGEGSPLHF.

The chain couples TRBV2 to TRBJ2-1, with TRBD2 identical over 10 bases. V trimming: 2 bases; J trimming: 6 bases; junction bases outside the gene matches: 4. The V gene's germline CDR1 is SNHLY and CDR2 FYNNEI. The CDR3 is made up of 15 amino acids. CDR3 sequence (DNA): TGTGCCAGCAGTGAAATGGGACTAGCGAGCAATGAGCAGTTCTTC. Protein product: CASSEMGLASNEQFF. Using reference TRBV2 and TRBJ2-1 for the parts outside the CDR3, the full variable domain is EPEVTQTPSHQVTQMGQEVILRCVPISNHLYFYWYRQILGQKVEFLVSFYNNEISEKSEIFDDQFSVERPDGSNFTLKIRSTKLEDSAMYFCASSEMGLASNEQFFGPGTRLTVL.

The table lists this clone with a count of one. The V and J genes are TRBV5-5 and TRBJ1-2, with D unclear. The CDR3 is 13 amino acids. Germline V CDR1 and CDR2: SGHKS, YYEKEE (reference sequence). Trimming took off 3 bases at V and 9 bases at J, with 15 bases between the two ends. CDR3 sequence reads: CASSSETNLSYTF. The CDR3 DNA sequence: TGTGCCAGCAGCTCCGAGACAAACCTGAGCTACACCTTC.

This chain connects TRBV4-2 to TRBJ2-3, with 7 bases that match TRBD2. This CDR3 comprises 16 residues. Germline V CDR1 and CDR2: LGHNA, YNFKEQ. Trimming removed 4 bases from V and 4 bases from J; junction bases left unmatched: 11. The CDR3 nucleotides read TGTGCCAGCAGCCCGGGAAAGGCGGGAGAGGCAGATACGCAGTATTTT. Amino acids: CASSPGKAGEADTQYF.

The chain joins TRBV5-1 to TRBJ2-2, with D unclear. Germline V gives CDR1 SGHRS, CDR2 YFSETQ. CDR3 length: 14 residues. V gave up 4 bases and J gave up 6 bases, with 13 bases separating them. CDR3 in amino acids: CASSPRSLAGELFF. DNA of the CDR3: TGCGCCAGCAGCCCCCGGAGTCTGGCCGGGGAGCTGTTTTTT.

CDR3 sequence: CASSVGDRGWGLLQETQYF. The CDR3 DNA sequence: TGTGCCAGCAGCGTAGGGGACAGGGGATGGGGGTTACTACAAGAGACCCAGTACTTC. V gene TRBV9 combines with J gene TRBJ2-5; 10 bases fit TRBD1. Germline loops: CDR1 SGDLS, CDR2 YYNGEE. J gave up 2 bases and V 0 bases, and 13 bases lay outside the gene matches. The CDR3 runs 19 residues.

As DNA, the CDR3 is TGTGCCAGCAGCTTACTAGCGGGAACCCTTCTGGCAGATACGCAGTATTTT. Translated, it gives CASSLLAGTLLADTQYF. The chain employs TRBV7-9 and TRBJ2-3; 9 bases fit TRBD2. The length of the CDR3 is 17 residues. With V trimmed by 2 bases and J by 4 bases, 10 bases remained unmatched. CDR1 SEHNR and CDR2 FQNEAQ come from the germline V gene (reference sequence).

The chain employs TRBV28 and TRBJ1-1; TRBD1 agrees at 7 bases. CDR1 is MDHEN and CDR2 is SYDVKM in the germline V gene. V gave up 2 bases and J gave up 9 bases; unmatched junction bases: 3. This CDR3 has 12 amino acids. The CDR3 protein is CASSLRDRKAFF. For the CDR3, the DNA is TGTGCCAGCAGTTTAAGGGACAGAAAAGCTTTCTTT.

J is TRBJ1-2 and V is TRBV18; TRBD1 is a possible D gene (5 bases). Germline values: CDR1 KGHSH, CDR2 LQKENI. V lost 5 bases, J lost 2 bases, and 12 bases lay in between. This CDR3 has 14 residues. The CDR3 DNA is TGTGCCAGCTCAGCTTCACAGGAGAACTATGGCTACACCTTC. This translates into CASSASQENYGYTF. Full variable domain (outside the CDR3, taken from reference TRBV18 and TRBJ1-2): NAGVMQNPRHLVRRRGQEARLRCSPMKGHSHVYWYRQLPEEGLKFMVYLQKENIIDESGMPKERFSAEFPKEGPSILRIQQVVRGDSAAYFCASSASQENYGYTFGSGTRLTVV.

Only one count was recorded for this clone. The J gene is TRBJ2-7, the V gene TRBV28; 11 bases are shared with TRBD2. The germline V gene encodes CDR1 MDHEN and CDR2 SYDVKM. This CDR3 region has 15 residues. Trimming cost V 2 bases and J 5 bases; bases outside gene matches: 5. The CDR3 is CASSLPLAGGHEQYF. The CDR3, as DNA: TGTGCCAGCAGTTTACCCCTAGCGGGAGGCCACGAGCAGTACTTC.

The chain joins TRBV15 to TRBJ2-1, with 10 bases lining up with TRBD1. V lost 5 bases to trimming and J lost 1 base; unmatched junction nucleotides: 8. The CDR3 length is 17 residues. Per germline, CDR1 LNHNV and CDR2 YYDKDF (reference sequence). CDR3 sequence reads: CATSGYGTGASYNEQFF. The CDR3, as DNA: TGTGCCACCAGCGGATACGGGACAGGGGCTTCCTACAATGAGCAGTTCTTC.

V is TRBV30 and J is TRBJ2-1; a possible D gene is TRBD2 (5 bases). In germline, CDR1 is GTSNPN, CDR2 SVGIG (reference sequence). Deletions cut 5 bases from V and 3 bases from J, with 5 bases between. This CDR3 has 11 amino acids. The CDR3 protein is CAWRDYNEQFF. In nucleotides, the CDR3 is TGTGCCTGGCGGGACTACAATGAGCAGTTCTTC.